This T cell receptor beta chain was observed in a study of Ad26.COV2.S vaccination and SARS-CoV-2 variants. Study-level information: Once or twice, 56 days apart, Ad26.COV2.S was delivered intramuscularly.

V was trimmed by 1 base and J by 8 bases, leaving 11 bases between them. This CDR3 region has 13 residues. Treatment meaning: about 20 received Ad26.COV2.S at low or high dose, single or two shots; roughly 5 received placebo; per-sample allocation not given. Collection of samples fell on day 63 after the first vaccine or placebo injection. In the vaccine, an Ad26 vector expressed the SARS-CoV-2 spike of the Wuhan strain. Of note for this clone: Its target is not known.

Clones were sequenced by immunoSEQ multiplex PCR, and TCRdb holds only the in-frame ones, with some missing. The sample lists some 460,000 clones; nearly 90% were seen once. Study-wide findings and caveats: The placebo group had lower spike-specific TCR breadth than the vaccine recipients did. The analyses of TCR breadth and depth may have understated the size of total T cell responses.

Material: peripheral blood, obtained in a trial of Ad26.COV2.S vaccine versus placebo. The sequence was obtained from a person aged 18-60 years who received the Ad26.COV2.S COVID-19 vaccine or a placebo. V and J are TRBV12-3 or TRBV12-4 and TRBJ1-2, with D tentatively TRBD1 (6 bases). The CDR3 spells CASSLDRVGGYTF. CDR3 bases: TGTGCCAGCAGTTTAGACAGGGTAGGCGGCTACACCTTC.